The rows below give T cell receptor beta chains drawn from one sample of a study of identical twins' blood T cells. TCRdb passed the 5' RACE reads through MiXCR, listing each CDR3 protein once. This table has 350,000 to 400,000 distinct CDR3 sequences, over 25% appearing once. What was sequenced was PBMCs. The receptors were gathered from a woman between 18 and 50 years old in good health. CDR3s include the opening cysteine and the closing phenylalanine or tryptophan. The order of the fields is clone size, D gene, V gene, J gene, CDR3 protein, CDR3 DNA. The D gene is left open where the match is weak. Only part of the rows carry a size: once, few, many, or a class if the clone is expanded.

once	TRBD2	TRBV20-1	TRBJ2-1	CSARVRLAVGEQFF	TGCAGTGCTAGAGTTCGACTAGCAGTGGGTGAGCAGTTCTTC
few	-	TRBV7-2	TRBJ1-1	CASSLMGGMNTEAFF	TGTGCCAGCAGCTTAATGGGCGGAATGAACACTGAAGCTTTCTTT
-	-	TRBV20-1	TRBJ2-1	CSATRQQDLYEQFF	TGCAGTGCTACGAGACAGCAAGATCTTTATGAGCAGTTCTTC
-	-	TRBV7-9	TRBJ1-1	CASSLERGGTTEAFF	TGTGCCAGCAGCTTAGAGAGGGGCGGAACGACTGAAGCTTTCTTT
-	-	TRBV27	TRBJ2-2	CASNSNTGELFF	TGTGCCAGCAATAGTAACACCGGGGAGCTGTTTTTT
-	-	TRBV29-1	TRBJ2-3	CSVEGAVRTDTQYF	TGCAGCGTTGAAGGAGCTGTTCGCACAGATACGCAGTATTTT
few	TRBD1	TRBV11-2	TRBJ1-2	CASSNTGGNGYTF	TGTGCCAGCAGTAACACAGGGGGCAATGGCTACACCTTC
-	-	TRBV19	TRBJ2-7	CASSITHGPYEQYF	TGTGCCAGTAGCATTACTCACGGGCCCTACGAGCAGTACTTC
-	TRBD1	TRBV18	TRBJ2-3	CASSPDREDTQYF	TGTGCCAGCTCACCGGACAGGGAAGATACGCAGTATTTT
few	-	TRBV7-2	TRBJ2-1	CASSFGPGNNEQFF	TGTGCCAGCAGCTTCGGACCCGGAAACAATGAGCAGTTCTTC
once	-	TRBV12-3/TRBV12-4	TRBJ2-1	CASSLTHEQFF	TGTGCCAGCAGTCTTACCCATGAGCAGTTCTTC
-	TRBD2	TRBV7-8	TRBJ2-5	CASSSTSGRSQETQYF	TGTGCCAGCAGCTCCACTAGCGGGAGGTCTCAAGAGACCCAGTACTTC
few	TRBD1	TRBV10-2	TRBJ1-6	CASSDTGGYNSPLHF	TGCGCCAGCAGTGATACAGGGGGCTATAATTCACCCCTCCACTTT
few	TRBD2	TRBV29-1	TRBJ2-1	CSVVGVLAGEEEQFF	TGCAGCGTTGTTGGGGTACTAGCGGGAGAGGAGGAGCAGTTCTTC
-	-	TRBV5-1	TRBJ1-1	CASSFEVGRGNTGAFF	TGCGCCAGCAGTTTCGAGGTGGGGCGCGGGAACACTGGAGCTTTCTTT
-	-	TRBV7-8	TRBJ2-3	CASSSFLDTQYF	TGTGCCAGCAGCTCATTTTTAGATACGCAGTATTTT
few	-	TRBV3-1	TRBJ2-7	CASNPSGTYEQYF	TGTGCCAGCAACCCCAGCGGAACCTACGAGCAGTACTTC
few	TRBD2	TRBV29-1	TRBJ2-2	CSVLAGADTGELFF	TGCAGCGTCCTAGCGGGAGCGGACACCGGGGAGCTGTTTTTT
many	-	TRBV12-3/TRBV12-4	TRBJ1-5	CASSLGSGIDTQPQHF	TGTGCCAGCAGTTTAGGGTCAGGGATTGACACTCAGCCCCAGCATTTT
many	-	TRBV6-5	TRBJ1-1	CASSYGLGTEAFF	TGTGCCAGCAGTTACGGCCTGGGCACTGAAGCTTTCTTT
-	-	TRBV20-1	TRBJ1-1	CSARGEVGGAFF	TGCAGTGCTAGAGGGGAAGTAGGGGGAGCTTTCTTT
-	TRBD1	TRBV12-3/TRBV12-4	TRBJ1-2	CASSRDSGYGYTF	TGTGCCAGCAGTCGGGACAGTGGCTATGGCTACACCTTC
-	-	TRBV7-2	TRBJ1-4	CASSLGLQKLFF	TGTGCCAGCAGTTTGGGACTCCAAAAACTGTTTTTT
-	TRBD2	TRBV4-1	TRBJ2-5	CASSTGGGLEETQYF	TGCGCCAGCAGCACGGGCGGGGGTTTAGAAGAGACCCAGTACTTC